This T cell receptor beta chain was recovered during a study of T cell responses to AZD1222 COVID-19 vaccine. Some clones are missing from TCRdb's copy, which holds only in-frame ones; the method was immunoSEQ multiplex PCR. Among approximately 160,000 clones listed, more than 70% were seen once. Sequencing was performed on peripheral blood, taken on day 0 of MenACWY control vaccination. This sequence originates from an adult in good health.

CDR3 region: CASSDEGASLGEKLFF. CDR3 coding DNA: TGTGCCAGCAGTGACGAGGGGGCGTCTTTGGGGGAAAAACTGTTTTTT. V and J are TRBV2 and TRBJ1-4; 7 bases agree with TRBD1. V trimming: 3 bases; J trimming: 8 bases; junction bases outside the gene matches: 12. CDR1 is SNHLY and CDR2 is FYNNEI in the germline V gene. This CDR3 contains 16 residues.